This T cell receptor beta chain was obtained from a study of T cell responses to AZD1222 COVID-19 vaccine. Study context: Pooling of second doses given at about 4 or about 12 weeks was done. Study-level findings and limits: Just a handful of AZD1222 recipients were seropositive at baseline. White British people made up most donors, females outnumbered males, and clonal diversity was possibly underestimated. Sampling captured repertoires only after the peak T cell response.

As concerns this clone: As yet, its antigen is unknown.

The CDR3 has 15 residues. The V gene's germline CDR1 is SGHDT and CDR2 YYEEEE. V was pared by 2 bases and J by 1 base, with 4 bases of the junction left unmatched. Method: immunoSEQ multiplex PCR; TCRdb's copy keeps in-frame clones and lacks some. The repertoire holds around 99,000 clones, with 88% as singletons. Material: peripheral blood, obtained on day 0 of AZD1222 vaccination. The origin of this receptor is an adult in good health. The gene calls are TRBV5-6 and TRBJ2-7, with 9 bases identical to TRBD2. CDR3 in amino acids: CASSLAGGNSYEQYF. The CDR3 DNA reads TGTGCCAGCAGCTTAGCGGGGGGCAATTCCTACGAGCAGTACTTC.